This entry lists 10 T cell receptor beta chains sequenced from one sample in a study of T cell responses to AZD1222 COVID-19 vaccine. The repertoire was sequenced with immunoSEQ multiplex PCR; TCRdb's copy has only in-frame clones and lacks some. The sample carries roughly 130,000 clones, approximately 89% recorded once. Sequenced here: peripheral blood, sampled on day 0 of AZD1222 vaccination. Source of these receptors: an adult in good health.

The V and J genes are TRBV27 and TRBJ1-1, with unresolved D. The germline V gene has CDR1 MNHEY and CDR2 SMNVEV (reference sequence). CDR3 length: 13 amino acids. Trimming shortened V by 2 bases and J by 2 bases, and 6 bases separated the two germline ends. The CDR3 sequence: CASSLGFNTEAFF. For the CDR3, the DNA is TGTGCCAGCAGTTTAGGGTTTAACACTGAAGCTTTCTTT.

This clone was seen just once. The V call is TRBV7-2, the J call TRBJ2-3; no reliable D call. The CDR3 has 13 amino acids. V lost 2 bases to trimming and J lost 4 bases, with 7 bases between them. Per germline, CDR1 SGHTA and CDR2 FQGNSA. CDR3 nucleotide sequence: TGTGCCAGCAGCTTACGGTATCCAGATACGCAGTATTTT. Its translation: CASSLRYPDTQYF.

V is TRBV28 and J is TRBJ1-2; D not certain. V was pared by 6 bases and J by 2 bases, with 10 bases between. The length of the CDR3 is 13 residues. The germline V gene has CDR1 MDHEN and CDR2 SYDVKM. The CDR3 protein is CASRENRNYGYTF. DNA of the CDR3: TGTGCCAGCAGAGAGAACCGAAACTATGGCTACACCTTC.

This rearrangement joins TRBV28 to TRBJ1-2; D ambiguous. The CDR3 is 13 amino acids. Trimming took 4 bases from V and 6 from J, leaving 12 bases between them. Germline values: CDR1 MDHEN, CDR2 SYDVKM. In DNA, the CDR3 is TGTGCCAGCAGTTCCCCGGGAGGAAATGGCTACACCTTC. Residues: CASSSPGGNGYTF.

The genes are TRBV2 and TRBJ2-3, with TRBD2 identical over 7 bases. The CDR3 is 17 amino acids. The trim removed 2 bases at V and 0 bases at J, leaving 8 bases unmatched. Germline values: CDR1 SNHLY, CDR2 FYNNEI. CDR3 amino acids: CASSEYTSVSSTDTQYF. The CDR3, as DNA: TGTGCCAGCAGTGAATATACTAGCGTCTCTAGCACAGATACGCAGTATTTT.

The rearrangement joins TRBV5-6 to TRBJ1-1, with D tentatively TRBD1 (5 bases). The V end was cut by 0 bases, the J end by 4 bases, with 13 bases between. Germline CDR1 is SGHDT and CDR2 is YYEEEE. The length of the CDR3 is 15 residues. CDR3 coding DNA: TGTGCCAGCAGCTTGGACCCCCTGGGGGGCACTGAAGCTTTCTTT. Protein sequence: CASSLDPLGGTEAFF.

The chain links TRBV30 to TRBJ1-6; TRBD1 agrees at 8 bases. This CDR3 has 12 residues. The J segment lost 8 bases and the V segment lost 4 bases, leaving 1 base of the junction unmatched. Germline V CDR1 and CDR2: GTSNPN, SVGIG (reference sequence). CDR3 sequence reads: CAWTGQDSPLHF. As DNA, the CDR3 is TGTGCCTGGACGGGACAGGATTCACCCCTCCACTTT.

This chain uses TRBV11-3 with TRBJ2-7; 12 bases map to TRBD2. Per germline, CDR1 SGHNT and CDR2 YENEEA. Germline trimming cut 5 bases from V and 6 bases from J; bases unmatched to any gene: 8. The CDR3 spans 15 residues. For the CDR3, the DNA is TGTGCCAGCAGCAACGGACTAGCGGGGTCGCGCGAGCAGTACTTC. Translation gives CASSNGLAGSREQYF. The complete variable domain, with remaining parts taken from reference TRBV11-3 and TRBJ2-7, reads EAGVVQSPRYKIIEKKQPVAFWCNPISGHNTLYWYLQNLGQGPELLIRYENEEAVDDSQLPKDRFSAERLKGVDSTLKIQPAELGDSAVYLCASSNGLAGSREQYFGPGTRLTVT.

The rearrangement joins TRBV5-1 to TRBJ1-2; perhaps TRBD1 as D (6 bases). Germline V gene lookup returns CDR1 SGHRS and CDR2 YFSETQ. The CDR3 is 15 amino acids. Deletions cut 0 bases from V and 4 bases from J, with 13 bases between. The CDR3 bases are TGCGCCAGCAGCTTGGGATCGGGGGCAGGCTATGGCTACACCTTC. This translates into CASSLGSGAGYGYTF.

CDR3: CASSLVVGYNEQFF. Here the CDR3 DNA reads TGTGCCAGCAGCTTAGTAGTAGGGTACAATGAGCAGTTCTTC. The chain recombines TRBV7-9 with TRBJ2-1; D not resolved. Germline V gives CDR1 SEHNR, CDR2 FQNEAQ (reference sequence). This CDR3 comprises 14 residues. V was pared by 1 base and J by 4 bases, with 8 bases between.